One sample yielded the 26 T cell receptor beta chains listed below, sequenced in a study of identical twins (dated by TCRdb to about 2016). Library preparation employed 5' RACE. Sequencing used an Illumina HiSeq 2000. TCRdb itself trimmed the public reads at Q25 with fastp, ran MiXCR and retained productive beta chains. CDR3 protein sequences are deduplicated, and each keeps its most common genes and DNA. This sample has approximately 530,000 distinct CDR3 sequences in its table, and under 25% of those were observed once. Approximately 0.5% of the sample is taken by the ten largest. In addition, the sample was reused for a study of yellow fever vaccine responses in identical twins.

Sequenced sample: CD4+ T cells sorted from blood. Receptors originate from a young woman in good health.

The table lists this clonotype with a few counts. The genes are TRBV20-1 and TRBJ2-3, with D possibly being TRBD2 (7 bases). V gave up 3 bases and J gave up 10 bases, with 17 bases separating them. The CDR3 covers 13 residues. CDR1 DFQATT and CDR2 SNEGSKA come from the germline V gene (reference sequence). Here the CDR3 DNA reads TGCAGTGCTAGTTATGTGCGGGGGCAGGCGCAGTATTTT. This codes for CSASYVRGQAQYF.

This chain joins TRBV2 and TRBJ1-4; 8 positions agree with TRBD1. There are 15 residues in the CDR3. The junction had 6 bases not matched to a gene; V was cut back by 2 bases and J by 7 bases. The germline gives CDR1 SNHLY, CDR2 FYNNEI. CDR3 nucleotides: TGTGCCAGCAGTGAATCGAGCAGGGGGCGTGAAAAACTGTTTTTT. Protein product: CASSESSRGREKLFF.

The chain couples TRBV6-5 to TRBJ2-1; perhaps TRBD1 as D (5 bases). This CDR3 has 18 residues. Trimming shortened V by 0 bases and J by 2 bases, and 17 bases separated the two germline ends. Germline assignment: CDR1 MNHEY and CDR2 SVGAGI. This chain's CDR3 is CASSYSGQRGSPYNEQFF. The CDR3 DNA sequence: TGTGCCAGCAGTTACTCCGGCCAAAGGGGAAGCCCCTACAATGAGCAGTTCTTC.

The V call is TRBV11-2, the J call TRBJ2-3, with 13 bases lining up with TRBD2. Germline values: CDR1 SGHAT, CDR2 FQNNGV. V shed 5 bases, J shed 2 bases, and the junction held 4 bases outside the gene matches. The CDR3 totals 16 residues. CDR3 region: CASSMGLAGYTDTQYF. DNA of the CDR3: TGTGCCAGCAGCATGGGACTAGCGGGGTACACAGATACGCAGTATTTT.

This chain joins TRBV12-3 or TRBV12-4 and TRBJ1-5; 9 bases align to TRBD1. With 7 bases clipped from V and 5 bases from J, the junction kept 6 bases outside the gene matches. The CDR3 has 14 amino acids. The CDR3 loop reads CASKQTGGDQPQHF. The CDR3, as DNA: TGTGCCAGCAAGCAGACAGGGGGGGATCAGCCCCAGCATTTT.

Only a few counts were recorded for this clonotype. This rearrangement joins TRBV6-5 to TRBJ1-6; 9 bases match TRBD1. Germline CDR1 and CDR2: MNHEY and SVGAGI. V shed 0 bases and J 8 bases; nucleotides not matched to a gene: 2. CDR3 size: 15 residues. The CDR3 region is CASSYSTGGDSPLHF. The DNA for the CDR3 is TGTGCCAGCAGTTACTCGACAGGGGGTGATTCACCCCTCCACTTT.

The chain uses TRBV6-5 and TRBJ2-1; 9 bases fit TRBD1. The CDR3 is 15 residues long. Germline trimming cut 0 bases from V and 7 bases from J; bases unmatched to any gene: 4. The germline V gene encodes CDR1 MNHEY and CDR2 SVGAGI. DNA of the CDR3: TGTGCCAGCAGTTACTCAGGGACAGGGATAAATGAGCAGTTCTTC. Its protein product is CASSYSGTGINEQFF.

The V gene is TRBV6-5, the J gene TRBJ2-3; 9 bases fit TRBD2. Per germline, CDR1 MNHEY and CDR2 SVGAGI. Unmatched junction bases numbered 6, after V lost 0 bases and J lost 11 bases. The CDR3 spans 14 residues. The CDR3 coding sequence is TGTGCCAGCAGTTACTCCTCTAGCGGGGTTAAGCAGTATTTT. It is translated as CASSYSSSGVKQYF.

The chain couples TRBV7-8 to TRBJ2-3, with 8 bases lining up with TRBD2. The CDR3 contains 17 residues. J lost 2 bases, V lost 0 bases, and 7 bases had no gene match. Germline V CDR1 and CDR2: SGHVS, FQNEAQ. The CDR3, as DNA: TGTGCCAGCAGCTTAGCGCTGCGGGAGGCCCTCACAGATACGCAGTATTTT. Its translation is CASSLALREALTDTQYF.

This clonotype was picked up a small number of times. V and J are TRBV12-3 or TRBV12-4 and TRBJ2-1; D uncertain. With 7 bases removed from V and 7 bases from J, the gap between germline ends came to 11 bases. This CDR3 region has 12 residues. DNA of the CDR3: TGTGCCAGCAAACAGAGTAGGAATGAGCAGTTCTTC. Protein sequence: CASKQSRNEQFF.

This clonotype was seen more than once but under ten times. The J gene is TRBJ2-1, the V gene TRBV5-1, with 13 positions matching TRBD2. V lost 3 bases, J lost 7 bases, and 7 bases stayed unmatched. The CDR3 is 16 residues long. The germline gives CDR1 SGHRS, CDR2 YFSETQ. This CDR3 is CASSSRTSGSRNEQFF. In DNA form, the CDR3 reads TGCGCCAGCAGCTCCAGGACTAGCGGGAGTAGAAATGAGCAGTTCTTC.

This clonotype was found a few times. The rearrangement joins TRBV7-6 to TRBJ2-1; D not resolved. The V gene lost 5 bases and the J gene lost 4 bases, with 9 bases spanning the gap. CDR3 length equals 13 residues. Germline V lookup: CDR1 SGHVS, CDR2 FNYEAQ. CDR3 amino acids: CASSIQNYNEQFF. In DNA form, the CDR3 reads TGTGCCAGCAGCATACAGAATTACAATGAGCAGTTCTTC.

In this sample, this clonotype turned up a few times. This chain connects TRBV20-1 to TRBJ2-7; 9 bases map to TRBD2. The CDR3 contains 13 residues. J was trimmed by 4 bases and V by 6 bases; bases with no gene match: 7. The germline V gene has CDR1 DFQATT and CDR2 SNEGSKA (reference sequence). DNA of the CDR3: TGCAGTGCCCCGGGACTAGCATCGTACGAGCAGTACGTC. Amino acid sequence: CSAPGLASYEQYV.

This clonotype occurred many times. The J gene is TRBJ2-2, the V gene TRBV6-1; TRBD2 matches 9 bases. The germline V gene has CDR1 MNHNS and CDR2 SASEGT. V shed 6 bases and J 0 bases; nucleotides not matched to a gene: 2. This CDR3 contains 15 residues. As DNA, the CDR3 is TGTGCCAGCAGGGGACTAGCCGCGAACACCGGGGAGCTGTTTTTT. Residues: CASRGLAANTGELFF.

This chain links TRBV15 with TRBJ2-5, with D unclear. V was shortened by 1 base and J by 1 base, with 7 bases between the two germline ends. CDR3 length: 14 residues. CDR1 and CDR2 (germline): LNHNV, YYDKDF (reference sequence). As DNA, the CDR3 is TGTGCCACCAGCAGAGGGAATTTCCAAGAGACCCAGTACTTC. This gives the protein CATSRGNFQETQYF.

This chain links TRBV20-1 with TRBJ2-1; D call uncertain. Germline CDR1 reads DFQATT; CDR2 reads SNEGSKA (reference sequence). V was cut by 5 bases and J by 10 bases, with 12 bases left in between. The CDR3 covers 11 residues. CDR3 DNA: TGCAGTGCTCTTGCCCCAAGGGAGCAGTTCTTC. Protein: CSALAPREQFF.

This sequence joins TRBV7-9 and TRBJ2-3; D is unclear. CDR1 and CDR2 from the germline V gene are SEHNR and FQNEAQ (reference sequence). V dropped 6 bases and J dropped 2 bases, with 12 bases sitting between them. CDR3 size: 14 residues. CDR3 in DNA: TGTGCCAGCAGTTCACGGTGGACCACAGATACGCAGTATTTT. Its protein is CASSSRWTTDTQYF.

This clonotype has more than one count but fewer than ten. The chain uses TRBV29-1 and TRBJ1-1, with D maybe TRBD1 (5 bases). V was shortened by 8 bases and J by 10 bases, with 17 bases between the two germline ends. From germline, CDR1 is SQVTM and CDR2 ANQGSEA. CDR3 length: 11 amino acids. The CDR3 DNA is TGCAGCCTGGCGAAGGGGTCGGGAGCTTTCTTT. Residues: CSLAKGSGAFF.

The V and J genes are TRBV13 and TRBJ2-7; 7 bases agree with TRBD1. Trimming removed 5 bases from V and 0 bases from J; junction bases left unmatched: 7. Germline loops: CDR1 PRHDT, CDR2 FYEKMQ (reference sequence). The CDR3 is made up of 15 amino acids. The CDR3 loop reads CASSATGQSSYEQYF. The CDR3 nucleotides are TGTGCCAGCAGCGCCACGGGACAGAGCTCCTACGAGCAGTACTTC.

This clonotype has a handful of counts. This chain connects TRBV2 to TRBJ2-7; D remains ambiguous. V lost 0 bases and J 2 bases, leaving 11 bases between the germline ends. Germline lookup yields CDR1 SNHLY and CDR2 FYNNEI. This CDR3 comprises 15 residues. For the CDR3, the DNA is TGTGCCAGCAGTGAAGCTGCCTACCTCCCCTACGAGCAGTACTTC. The encoded protein is CASSEAAYLPYEQYF.

The table lists this clonotype with a few counts. The V and J genes are TRBV12-3 or TRBV12-4 and TRBJ1-6; 9 bases line up with TRBD1. CDR3 length equals 15 residues. The trim removed 6 bases at V and 8 bases at J, leaving 8 bases unmatched. The CDR3 region has the DNA TGTGCCAGCAGAAAAATACAGGGGGCATATTCACCCCTCCACTTT. Translation: CASRKIQGAYSPLHF.

This clonotype showed up just a few times. The chain carries TRBV5-1 and TRBJ2-1; perhaps D is TRBD1 or TRBD2 (5 bases each). The germline V gene encodes CDR1 SGHRS and CDR2 YFSETQ. V was pared by 7 bases and J by 9 bases, with 14 bases between. This CDR3 has 12 residues. CDR3 nucleotides: TGCGCCAGCGATTCCGGGGCGAGTGAGCAGTTCTTC. Amino acid sequence: CASDSGASEQFF.

This clonotype has just a few counts. The chain links TRBV12-3 or TRBV12-4 to TRBJ2-2; no clear D gene. The CDR3 is 13 amino acids. Trimming took off 3 bases at V and 5 bases at J, with 7 bases between the two ends. CDR3 protein: CASSFKRTGELFF. The CDR3 nucleotides read TGTGCCAGCAGTTTTAAGCGAACCGGGGAGCTGTTTTTT.

The V gene is TRBV27, the J gene TRBJ1-2; the match to TRBD1 covers 9 bases. The trim removed 1 base at V and 6 bases at J, leaving 15 bases unmatched. This CDR3 contains 18 residues. The germline V gene has CDR1 MNHEY and CDR2 SMNVEV (reference sequence). The CDR3 sequence: CASSLYDRGGQGKDGYTF. The CDR3 DNA is TGTGCCAGCAGTTTATATGACAGAGGGGGACAGGGCAAGGATGGCTACACCTTC.

The rearrangement joins TRBV7-6 to TRBJ1-1, with 7 positions matching TRBD1. Unmatched junction bases numbered 2, after V lost 2 bases and J lost 8 bases. CDR3 length: 12 amino acids. From germline, CDR1 is SGHVS and CDR2 FNYEAQ. The CDR3 spells CASSLPTGEAFF. The CDR3 bases are TGTGCCAGCAGCTTACCGACAGGGGAAGCTTTCTTT.

This clonotype was counted only a few times. At one end the junction does not follow the germline gene, possibly because of a read error. V usage is TRBV2 and J usage is TRBJ1-4; D perhaps matches TRBD1 (5 bases). The CDR3 contains 14 residues. Germline CDR1 SNHLY, CDR2 FYNNEI. The CDR3 reads CASSEGTGNEKLFF. CDR3 coding DNA: TGTGCCAGCAGCGAAGGGACGGGGAATGAAAAACTGTTTTTT.